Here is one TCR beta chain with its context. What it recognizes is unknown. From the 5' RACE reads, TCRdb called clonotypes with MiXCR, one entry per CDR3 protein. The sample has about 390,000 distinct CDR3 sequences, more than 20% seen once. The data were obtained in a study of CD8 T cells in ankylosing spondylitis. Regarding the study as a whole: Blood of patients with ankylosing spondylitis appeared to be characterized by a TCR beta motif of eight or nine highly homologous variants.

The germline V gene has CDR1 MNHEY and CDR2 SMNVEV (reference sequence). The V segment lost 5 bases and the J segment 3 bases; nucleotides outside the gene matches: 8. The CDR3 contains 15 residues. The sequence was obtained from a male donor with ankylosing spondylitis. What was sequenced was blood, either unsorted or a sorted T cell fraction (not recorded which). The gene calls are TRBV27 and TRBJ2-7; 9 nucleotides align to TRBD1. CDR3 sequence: CASSQRQGGYYEQYF. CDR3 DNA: TGTGCCAGCAGTCAAAGACAGGGGGGGTACTACGAGCAGTACTTC.